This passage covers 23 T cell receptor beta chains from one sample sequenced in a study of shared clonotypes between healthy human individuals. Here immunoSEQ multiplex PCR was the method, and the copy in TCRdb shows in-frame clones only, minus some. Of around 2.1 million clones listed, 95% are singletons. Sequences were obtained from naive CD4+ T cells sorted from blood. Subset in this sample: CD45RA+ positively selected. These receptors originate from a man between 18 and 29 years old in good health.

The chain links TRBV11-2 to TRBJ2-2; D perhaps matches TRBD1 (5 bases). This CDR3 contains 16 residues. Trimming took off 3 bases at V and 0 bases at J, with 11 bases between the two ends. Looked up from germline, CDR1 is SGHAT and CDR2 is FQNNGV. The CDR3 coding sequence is TGTGCCAGCAGCTTTGTGAGCAGGGCGAACACCGGGGAGCTGTTTTTT. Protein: CASSFVSRANTGELFF.

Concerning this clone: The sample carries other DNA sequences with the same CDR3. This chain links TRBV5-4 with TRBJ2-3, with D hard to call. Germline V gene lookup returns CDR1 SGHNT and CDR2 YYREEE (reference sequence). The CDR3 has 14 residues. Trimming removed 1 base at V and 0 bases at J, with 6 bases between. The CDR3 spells CASSLIGSTDTQYF. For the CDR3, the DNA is TGTGCCAGCAGCTTGATCGGCAGCACAGATACGCAGTATTTT.

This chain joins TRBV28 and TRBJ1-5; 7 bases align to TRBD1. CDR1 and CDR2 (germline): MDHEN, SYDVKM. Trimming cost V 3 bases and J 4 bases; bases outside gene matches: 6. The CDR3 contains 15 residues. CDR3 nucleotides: TGTGCCAGCAGTTTCACACAGGGGACAAATCAGCCCCAGCATTTT. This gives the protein CASSFTQGTNQPQHF.

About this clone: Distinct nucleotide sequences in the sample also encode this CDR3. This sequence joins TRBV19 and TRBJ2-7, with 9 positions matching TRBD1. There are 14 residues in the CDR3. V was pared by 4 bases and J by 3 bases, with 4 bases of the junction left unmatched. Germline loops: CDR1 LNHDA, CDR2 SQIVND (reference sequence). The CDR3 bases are TGTGCCAGTAGTACTGGACAGGGGAACTACGAGCAGTACTTC. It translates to CASSTGQGNYEQYF.

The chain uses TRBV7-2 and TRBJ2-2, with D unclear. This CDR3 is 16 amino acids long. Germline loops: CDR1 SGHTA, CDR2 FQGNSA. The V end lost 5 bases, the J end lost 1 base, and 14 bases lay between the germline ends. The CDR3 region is CASSPPLLLNTGELFF. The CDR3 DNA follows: TGTGCCAGCAGCCCACCATTACTTTTGAACACCGGGGAGCTGTTTTTT.

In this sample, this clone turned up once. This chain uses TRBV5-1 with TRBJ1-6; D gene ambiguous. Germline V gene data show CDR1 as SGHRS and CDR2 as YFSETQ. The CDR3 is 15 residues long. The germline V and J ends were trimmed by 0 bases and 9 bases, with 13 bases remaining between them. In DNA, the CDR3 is TGCGCCAGCAGCTTGGAAACTGCTCGGGGTTCACCCCTCCACTTT. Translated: CASSLETARGSPLHF.

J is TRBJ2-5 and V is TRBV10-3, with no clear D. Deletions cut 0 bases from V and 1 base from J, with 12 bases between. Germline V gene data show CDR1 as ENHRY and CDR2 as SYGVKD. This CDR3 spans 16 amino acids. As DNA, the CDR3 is TGTGCCATCAGTGAGTCAGGGTCGGGCAGCCAAGAGACCCAGTACTTC. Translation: CAISESGSGSQETQYF.

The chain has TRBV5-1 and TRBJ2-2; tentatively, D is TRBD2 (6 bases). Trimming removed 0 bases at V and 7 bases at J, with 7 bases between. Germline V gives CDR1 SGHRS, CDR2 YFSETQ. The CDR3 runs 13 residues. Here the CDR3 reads CASSLASDGELFF. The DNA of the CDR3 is TGCGCCAGCAGCTTGGCTAGCGACGGGGAGCTGTTTTTT.

The CDR3 nucleotides are TGCGCCAGCAGCTTGGGGCAGGAAGCTTTCTTT. Amino acids: CASSLGQEAFF. This chain uses TRBV5-1 with TRBJ1-1; no clear D gene. The CDR3 extends over 11 amino acids. V was cut by 0 bases and J by 8 bases, with 5 bases left in between. Germline CDR1 is SGHRS and CDR2 is YFSETQ.

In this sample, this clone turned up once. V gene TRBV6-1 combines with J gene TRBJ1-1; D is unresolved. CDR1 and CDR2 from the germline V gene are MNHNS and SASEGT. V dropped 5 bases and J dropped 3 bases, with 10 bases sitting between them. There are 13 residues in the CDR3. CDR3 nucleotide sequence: TGTGCCAGCAGTCACGACTCCTACACTGAAGCTTTCTTT. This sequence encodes CASSHDSYTEAFF.

The CDR3 loop reads CASHRDISYNEQFF. CDR3 bases: TGTGCCAGCCACCGGGACATCTCCTACAATGAGCAGTTCTTC. This sequence joins TRBV25-1 and TRBJ2-1; a possible D gene is TRBD1 (6 bases). Per germline, CDR1 MGHDK and CDR2 SYGVNS. The V end lost 8 bases, the J end lost 0 bases, and 11 bases lay between the germline ends. The CDR3 runs to 14 residues.

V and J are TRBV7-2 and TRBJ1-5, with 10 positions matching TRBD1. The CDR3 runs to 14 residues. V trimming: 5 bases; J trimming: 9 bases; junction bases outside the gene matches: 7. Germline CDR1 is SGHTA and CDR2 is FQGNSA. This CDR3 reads CASSPGQGPRPQHF. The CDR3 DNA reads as TGTGCCAGCAGCCCGGGACAGGGGCCGAGGCCCCAGCATTTT.

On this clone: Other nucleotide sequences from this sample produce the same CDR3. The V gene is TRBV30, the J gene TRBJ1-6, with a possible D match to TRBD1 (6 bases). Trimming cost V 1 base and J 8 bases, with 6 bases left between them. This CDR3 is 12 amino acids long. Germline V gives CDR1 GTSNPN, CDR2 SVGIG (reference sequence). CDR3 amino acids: CAWSDRDSPLHF. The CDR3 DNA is TGTGCCTGGAGTGACAGGGATTCACCCCTCCACTTT.

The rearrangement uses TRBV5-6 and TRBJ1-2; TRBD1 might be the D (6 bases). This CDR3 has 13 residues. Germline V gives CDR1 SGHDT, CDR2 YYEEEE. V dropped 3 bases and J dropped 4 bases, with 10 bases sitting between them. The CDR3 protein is CASSSTGLYGYTF. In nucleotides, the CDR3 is TGTGCCAGCAGCTCGACAGGTCTCTATGGCTACACCTTC.

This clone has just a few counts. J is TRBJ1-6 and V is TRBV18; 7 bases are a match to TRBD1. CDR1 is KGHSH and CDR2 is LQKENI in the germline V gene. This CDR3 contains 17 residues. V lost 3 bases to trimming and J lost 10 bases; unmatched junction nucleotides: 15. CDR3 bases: TGTGCCAGCTCACCTCCTACCGGGACAGTGTTGAACTCACCCCTCCACTTT. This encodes CASSPPTGTVLNSPLHF.

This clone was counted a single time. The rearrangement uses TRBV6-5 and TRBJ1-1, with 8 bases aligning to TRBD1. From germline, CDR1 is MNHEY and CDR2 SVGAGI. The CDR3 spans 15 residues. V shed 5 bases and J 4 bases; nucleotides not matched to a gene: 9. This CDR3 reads CASSQTGVGGTEAFF. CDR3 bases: TGTGCCAGCAGTCAGACAGGGGTCGGGGGCACTGAAGCTTTCTTT.

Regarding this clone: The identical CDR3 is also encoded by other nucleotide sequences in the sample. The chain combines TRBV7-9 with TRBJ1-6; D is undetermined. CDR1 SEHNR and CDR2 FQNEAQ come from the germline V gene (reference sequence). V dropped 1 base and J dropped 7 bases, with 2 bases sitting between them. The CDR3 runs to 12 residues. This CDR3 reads CASSLENSPLHF. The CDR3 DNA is TGTGCCAGCAGCTTAGAGAATTCACCCCTCCACTTT.

This chain's CDR3 is CASHQQQGSREKLFF. In DNA, the CDR3 is TGTGCCAGCCACCAACAACAGGGGTCGCGGGAAAAACTGTTTTTT. The chain links TRBV6-1 to TRBJ1-4; TRBD1 matches 7 bases. The CDR3 runs to 15 residues. The germline V gene has CDR1 MNHNS and CDR2 SASEGT. J lost 8 bases, V lost 8 bases, and 14 bases had no gene match.

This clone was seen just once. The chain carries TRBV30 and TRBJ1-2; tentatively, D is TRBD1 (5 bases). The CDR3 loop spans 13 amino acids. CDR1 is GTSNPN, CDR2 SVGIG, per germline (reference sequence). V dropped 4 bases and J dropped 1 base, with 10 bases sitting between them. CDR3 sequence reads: CAWIGGFNYGYTF. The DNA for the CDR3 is TGTGCCTGGATTGGGGGGTTTAACTATGGCTACACCTTC. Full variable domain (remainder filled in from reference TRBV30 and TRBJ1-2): SQTIHQWPATLVQPVGSPLSLECTVEGTSNPNLYWYRQAAGRGLQLLFYSVGIGQISSEVPQNLSASRPQDRQFILSSKKLLLSDSGFYLCAWIGGFNYGYTFGSGTRLTVV.

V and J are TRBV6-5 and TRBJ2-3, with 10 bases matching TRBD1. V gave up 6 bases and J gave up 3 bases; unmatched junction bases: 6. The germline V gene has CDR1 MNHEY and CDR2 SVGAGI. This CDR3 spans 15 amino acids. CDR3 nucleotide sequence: TGTGCCAGCAGCGCAGACAGGGGGCAAACAGATACGCAGTATTTT. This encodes CASSADRGQTDTQYF.

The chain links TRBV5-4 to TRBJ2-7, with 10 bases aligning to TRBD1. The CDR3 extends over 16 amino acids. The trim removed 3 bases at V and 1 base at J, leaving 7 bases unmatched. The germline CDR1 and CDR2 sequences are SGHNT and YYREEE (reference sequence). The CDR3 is CASSWTGTGESYEQYF. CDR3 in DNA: TGTGCCAGCAGCTGGACAGGGACAGGGGAATCCTACGAGCAGTACTTC.

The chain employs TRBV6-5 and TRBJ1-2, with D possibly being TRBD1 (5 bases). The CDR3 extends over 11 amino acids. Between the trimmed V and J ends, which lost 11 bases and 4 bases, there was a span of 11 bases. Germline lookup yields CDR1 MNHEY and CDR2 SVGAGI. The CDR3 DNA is TGTGCCGTACAGGCCCGCTATGGCTACACCTTC. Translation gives CAVQARYGYTF.

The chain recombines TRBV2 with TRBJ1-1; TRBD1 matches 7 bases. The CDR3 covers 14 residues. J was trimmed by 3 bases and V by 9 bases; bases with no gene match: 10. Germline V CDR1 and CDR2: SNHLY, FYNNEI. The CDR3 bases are TGTGCCAGGACGCCGGGACAGACGGACACTGAAGCTTTCTTT. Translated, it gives CARTPGQTDTEAFF.